These 3 T cell receptor beta chains were sequenced from one sample in a study of CD4+ T cells in melanoma. Using immunoSEQ multiplex PCR, the repertoire was profiled, and TCRdb retains in-frame clones only, with some absent. The data hold tens of thousands of clones, with roughly three quarters observed a single time. The sample consisted of tumor tissue. These receptors originate from a human donor with melanoma.

V and J are TRBV6-6 and TRBJ2-3, with a weak D call TRBD2 (6 bases). V was pared by 6 bases and J by 5 bases, with 9 bases between. This CDR3 has 12 residues. From germline, CDR1 is MNHNY and CDR2 SVGAGI (reference sequence). The CDR3 sequence: CASRLARDTQYF. Written as DNA, the CDR3 is TGTGCCAGCAGACTAGCCCGAGATACGCAGTATTTT.

V usage is TRBV5-6 and J usage is TRBJ2-2; TRBD1 aligns across 7 bases. The germline CDR1 and CDR2 sequences are SGHDT and YYEEEE. Trimming at V came to 4 bases and at J to 10 bases, leaving 10 bases not matched to a gene. This CDR3 comprises 14 residues. The DNA for the CDR3 is TGTGCCAGCAGCACCGGGACAGAGTCCTTGGAGCTGTTTTTT. Protein product: CASSTGTESLELFF.

The J gene is TRBJ2-7, the V gene TRBV15, with D perhaps matching TRBD1 or TRBD2 (7 bases each). Looked up from germline, CDR1 is LNHNV and CDR2 is YYDKDF (reference sequence). The CDR3 has 17 amino acids. V lost 2 bases, J lost 2 bases, and 19 bases lay in between. The CDR3 loop reads CATSRPSGGATAYEQYF. The CDR3 DNA reads as TGTGCCACCAGCAGACCCTCAGGGGGGGCTACTGCCTACGAGCAGTACTTC.